This T cell receptor beta chain emerged from a study of patients and donors after allogeneic stem cell transplantation. Per germline, CDR1 MDHEN and CDR2 SYDVKM. Trimming took 7 bases from V and 2 from J, leaving 10 bases between them. This CDR3 region has 13 residues. In TCRdb, the RT-PCR reads were re-called with MiXCR into one record per CDR3 protein. The sample lists about 150,000 distinct CDR3 sequences; roughly 24% were seen once. The chain couples TRBV28 to TRBJ2-3; maybe TRBD1 (5 bases). The sequenced material came from blood, either unsorted or a sorted T cell fraction (not recorded which). The sequence derives from a human donor who was either an allogeneic HSCT recipient or a stem cell or donor lymphocyte infusion donor (not recorded which). It is not recorded whose cells these are; they may come from a transplant donor. Here the CDR3 reads CASKQGSTDTQYF. The CDR3 DNA is TGTGCCAGCAAGCAGGGTTCCACAGATACGCAGTATTTT.